This T cell receptor beta chain is from a study of shared clonotypes between healthy human individuals. Study-level points and caveats: The authors expected sequencing depth to affect clonotype sharing among donors. Owing to a small donor count, the genetic and exposure-history diversity represented was limited. Sorted-subset sequencing, rarefaction showed, was incomplete despite large depth.

The CDR3 runs to 16 residues. V lost 2 bases and J lost 0; bases outside the gene matches: 2. In germline, CDR1 is WNHNN, CDR2 SYGVQD (reference sequence). The assay was immunoSEQ multiplex PCR, and TCRdb's table has in-frame clones only and misses some. The table lists some 1 million clones, around 76% of them singletons. Naive CD45RA+ and memory CD45RA-negative subsets were split from CD4+ cells. This clone was counted at least ten times. Its target is unknown. The chain is built from TRBV10-1 and TRBJ2-2, with 8 nucleotides matching TRBD1. The source of this sequence is a man younger than 35 in good health. The sample consisted of memory CD4+ T cells sorted from blood. Noted subset: CD45RA-negative fraction. CDR3 nucleotide sequence: TGCGCCAGCAGTGAGAGGACAGGGCCGAACACCGGGGAGCTGTTTTTT. Translated: CASSERTGPNTGELFF.